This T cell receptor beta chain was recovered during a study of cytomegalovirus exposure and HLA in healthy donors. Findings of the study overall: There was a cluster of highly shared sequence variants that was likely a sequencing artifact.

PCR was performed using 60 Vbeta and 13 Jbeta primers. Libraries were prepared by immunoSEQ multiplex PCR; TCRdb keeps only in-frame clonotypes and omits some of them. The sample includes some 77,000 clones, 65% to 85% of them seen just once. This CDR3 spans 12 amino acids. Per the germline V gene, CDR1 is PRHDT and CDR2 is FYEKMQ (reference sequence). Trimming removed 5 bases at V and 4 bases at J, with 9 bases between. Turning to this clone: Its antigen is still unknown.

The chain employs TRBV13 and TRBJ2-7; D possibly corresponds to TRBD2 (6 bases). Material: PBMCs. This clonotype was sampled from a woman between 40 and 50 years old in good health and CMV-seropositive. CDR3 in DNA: TGTGCCAGCAGCATACTAGCTTACGAGCAGTACTTC. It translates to CASSILAYEQYF.